The clone carrying this T cell receptor (beta chain) was seen a handful of times. Its antigen is unknown. This entry is derived from a study of blood T cells in healthy people across ages. Points from the study as a whole: A strong correlation was seen between TCR beta diversity and naive T cell percentage.

This CDR3 has 16 residues. Deletions cut 3 bases from V and 5 bases from J, with 17 bases between. CDR1 is LNHNV, CDR2 YYDKDF, per germline (reference sequence). A second PCR of about 6 to 12 cycles used a sample-barcoded 5' primer and a J-beta primer mix. Every sample gave at least 2.5 million paired-end reads containing CDR3. TCRdb reprocessed the 5' RACE reads with MiXCR, giving one entry per CDR3 protein. The data hold roughly 1,100,000 distinct CDR3 sequences, with roughly 24% observed a single time. These data were likewise used in another study, on T cells of mothers and their children.

The chain recombines TRBV15 with TRBJ1-5, with D perhaps TRBD1 (5 bases). This TCR came from a girl aged 2 to 9 in good health. Material: blood. The chain's CDR3 is CATSSTGGAGHQPQHF. CDR3 DNA: TGTGCCACCAGCAGCACTGGCGGGGCAGGGCATCAGCCCCAGCATTTT.